Listed below are T cell receptor beta chains from one sample, sequenced in a study of blood T cells in healthy people across ages. TCRdb ran MiXCR on the 5' RACE reads and lists one entry per CDR3 protein. The sample consists of hundreds of thousands of distinct CDR3 sequences, approximately 52% of them appearing once. The specimen was blood. The receptors were sampled from a woman aged 80 or older in good health. CDR3s include the opening cysteine and the closing phenylalanine or tryptophan. A D gene is named only where the DNA matches it firmly. Clone sizes are given selectively: once, few, many, or a class where the clone is expanded.

abundance | j_gene | d_gene | len | v_gene | CDR3aa | CDR3nt
NA | TRBJ2-5 | TRBD2 | 15 | TRBV2 | CASSAGLAGGETQYF | TGTGCCAGCAGTGCTGGACTAGCGGGGGGAGAGACCCAGTACTTC
NA | TRBJ1-1 | NA | 13 | TRBV20-1 | CSATGTANTEAFF | TGCAGTGCAACCGGGACGGCGAACACTGAAGCTTTCTTT
NA | TRBJ1-2 | NA | 12 | TRBV2 | CASPEGNYGYTF | TGTGCCAGCCCGGAGGGGAACTATGGCTACACCTTC
once | TRBJ1-2 | NA | 13 | TRBV12-3/TRBV12-4 | CASLKAGGIGYTF | TGTGCCAGTCTAAAGGCCGGGGGAATTGGCTACACCTTC
NA | TRBJ2-5 | TRBD1 | 15 | TRBV19 | CASTGGGYVDNEQYF | TGTGCCAGTACAGGGGGCGGGTATGTAGACAATGAGCAGTACTTC
few | TRBJ2-2 | NA | 13 | TRBV10-3 | CAINGQNTGELFF | TGTGCCATCAATGGGCAGAACACCGGGGAGCTGTTTTTT
many | TRBJ2-1 | NA | 16 | TRBV5-1 | CASSPASSGSYNEQFF | TGCGCCAGCAGTCCGGCAAGTAGCGGCTCCTACAATGAGCAGTTCTTC
NA | TRBJ2-7 | NA | 13 | TRBV7-9 | CAGGNLPFYEQYF | TGTGCCGGAGGGAACCTCCCTTTCTACGAGCAGTACTTC
few | TRBJ1-6 | NA | 14 | TRBV27 | CASSLSGLSSPLHF | TGTGCCAGCAGTTTATCAGGGTTGAGTTCACCCCTCCACTTT
NA | TRBJ1-2 | NA | 13 | TRBV19 | CASSSGIRYGYTF | TGTGCCAGTAGTTCCGGGATCCGTTATGGCTACACCTTC
NA | TRBJ2-5 | NA | 12 | TRBV13 | CASSGLGETQYF | TGTGCCAGCAGTGGTCTAGGCGAGACCCAGTACTTC
many | TRBJ2-1 | TRBD1 | 15 | TRBV4-2 | CASSQRDRASNEQFF | TGTGCCAGCAGCCAAAGGGACAGGGCCTCCAATGAGCAGTTCTTC
many | TRBJ1-4 | NA | 14 | TRBV12-3/TRBV12-4 | CASSLWVGNEKLFF | TGTGCCAGCAGTTTGTGGGTGGGGAATGAAAAACTGTTTTTT
few | TRBJ2-1 | TRBD2 | 14 | TRBV20-1 | CSAMVLAGLYEQFF | TGCAGTGCTATGGTACTAGCGGGACTATATGAGCAGTTCTTC
NA | TRBJ2-3 | NA | 13 | TRBV10-3 | CAIRDGPRDTQYF | TGTGCCATCAGAGACGGCCCGCGGGATACGCAGTATTTT
NA | TRBJ2-5 | NA | 16 | TRBV21-1 | CASNLKDLASQETQYF | TGTGCCAGCAACCTAAAGGATTTGGCAAGTCAAGAGACCCAGTACTTC
many | TRBJ2-7 | TRBD2 | 14 | TRBV10-3 | CAISPGGGFHEQYF | TGTGCCATCAGTCCGGGAGGGGGATTCCACGAGCAGTACTTC
NA | TRBJ2-2 | NA | 16 | TRBV4-2 | CASSQDRLALAGELFF | TGTGCCAGCAGCCAAGATAGGCTAGCCTTGGCCGGGGAGCTGTTTTTT
NA | TRBJ2-3 | TRBD2 | 17 | TRBV5-8 | CASSMSGADPLWDTQYF | TGTGCCAGCAGCATGAGCGGGGCGGACCCATTGTGGGATACGCAGTATTTT
NA | TRBJ2-3 | TRBD2 | 15 | TRBV12-3/TRBV12-4 | CASSLGGGGGDTQYF | TGTGCCAGCAGTTTAGGCGGGGGAGGAGGAGATACGCAGTATTTT
NA | TRBJ1-2 | NA | 14 | TRBV5-1 | CASSLVPGNYGYTF | TGCGCCAGCAGCTTGGTTCCAGGGAACTATGGCTACACCTTC
NA | TRBJ2-7 | TRBD2 | 17 | TRBV7-2 | CASSPKGASGGYNEQYF | TGTGCCAGCAGCCCCAAAGGGGCTAGCGGGGGATACAATGAGCAGTACTTC
many | TRBJ1-1 | NA | 14 | TRBV3-1 | CASSHREGYTEAFF | TGTGCCAGCAGCCACAGGGAAGGCTACACTGAAGCTTTCTTT
NA | TRBJ1-1 | NA | 16 | TRBV5-1 | CASSLGPLGENTEAFF | TGCGCCAGCAGCTTGGGACCGTTAGGGGAGAACACTGAAGCTTTCTTT
NA | TRBJ1-6 | NA | 13 | TRBV20-1 | CSARMDNNSPPHF | TGCAGTGCTAGAATGGACAATAATTCACCCCCCCACTTT
NA | TRBJ2-7 | TRBD2 | 16 | TRBV25-1 | CASSELAGVIYNEQYF | TGTGCCAGCAGCGAGCTAGCGGGAGTTATATACAATGAGCAGTACTTC
NA | TRBJ1-2 | NA | 14 | TRBV29-1 | CSVEDFGVNYGYTF | TGCAGCGTTGAAGATTTTGGCGTTAACTATGGCTACACCTTC
NA | TRBJ2-7 | NA | 12 | TRBV29-1 | CSARLGSYEQYF | TGCAGCGCCAGACTGGGCTCCTACGAGCAGTACTTC
NA | TRBJ2-5 | NA | 15 | TRBV7-2 | CASSLSSDRQETQYF | TGTGCCAGCAGCTTATCAAGCGACAGGCAAGAGACCCAGTACTTC
NA | TRBJ1-1 | NA | 14 | TRBV5-1 | CASSRLGQDTEAFF | TGCGCCAGCAGCCGGTTAGGACAAGACACTGAAGCTTTCTTT
NA | TRBJ2-3 | TRBD2 | 15 | TRBV15 | CATSRNGGAADTQYF | TGTGCCACCAGCAGAAACGGGGGGGCGGCAGATACGCAGTATTTT
many | TRBJ2-5 | NA | 13 | TRBV7-2 | CASSSPFRETQYF | TGTGCCAGCAGCTCCCCCTTTAGAGAGACCCAGTACTTC
NA | TRBJ2-7 | NA | 15 | TRBV6-5 | CASSYLADVGAEQYF | TGTGCCAGCAGTTACTTAGCGGACGTGGGAGCGGAGCAGTACTTC
few | TRBJ2-5 | NA | 12 | TRBV29-1 | CSVELLGSEQYF | TGCAGCGTTGAATTGTTAGGGAGTGAGCAGTACTTC
few | TRBJ2-2 | NA | 17 | TRBV18 | CASSPGQLDLKTGELFF | TGTGCCAGCTCACCCGGGCAGCTTGACCTGAAGACCGGGGAGCTGTTTTTT
NA | TRBJ2-1 | NA | 13 | TRBV3-1 | CASSQQTVNEQFF | TGTGCCAGCAGCCAACAGACCGTCAATGAGCAGTTCTTC
NA | TRBJ2-1 | NA | 12 | TRBV12-3/TRBV12-4 | CASRVRAFEQFF | TGTGCCAGCAGAGTGAGGGCATTTGAGCAGTTCTTC
many | TRBJ2-4 | NA | 17 | TRBV3-1 | CASSQRATALAKNIQYF | TGTGCCAGCAGCCAAAGGGCCACAGCGCTAGCCAAAAACATTCAGTACTTC
NA | TRBJ2-5 | NA | 13 | TRBV21-1 | CTSSKATGETQYF | TGTACCAGCAGCAAAGCGACAGGGGAGACCCAGTACTTC
NA | TRBJ2-5 | NA | 17 | TRBV15 | CATSREGPGSSKETQYF | TGTGCCACCAGCAGAGAGGGACCAGGGTCGTCCAAGGAGACCCAGTACTTC
NA | TRBJ2-3 | NA | 16 | TRBV18 | CASSPPMLGDADTQYF | TGTGCCAGCTCACCACCGATGTTAGGAGATGCAGATACGCAGTATTTT
few | TRBJ2-3 | NA | 12 | TRBV20-1 | CSALPVGDTQYF | TGCAGTGCCCTTCCGGTTGGAGATACGCAGTATTTT
many | TRBJ1-6 | TRBD1 | 15 | TRBV12-3/TRBV12-4 | CASSSAGTGNSPLHF | TGTGCCAGCAGTTCCGCCGGGACAGGCAATTCACCCCTCCACTTT
NA | TRBJ1-2 | NA | 14 | TRBV20-1 | CSASPQGVGYGYTF | TGCAGTGCTAGCCCACAGGGCGTAGGCTATGGCTACACCTTC
few | TRBJ1-4 | NA | 13 | TRBV7-2 | CASKRGGDEKLFF | TGTGCCAGCAAACGGGGGGGGGATGAAAAACTGTTTTTT
NA | TRBJ2-3 | NA | 15 | TRBV5-1 | CASTRQSTSTDTQYF | TGCGCCAGCACGCGACAGTCAACTAGCACAGATACGCAGTATTTT
NA | TRBJ2-3 | NA | 15 | TRBV7-2 | CASRFTTASTDTQYF | TGTGCCAGCAGGTTTACGACAGCAAGCACAGATACGCAGTATTTT
NA | TRBJ2-7 | TRBD2 | 15 | TRBV7-2 | CASSSAGTTSYEQYF | TGTGCCAGCAGCAGCGCCGGGACTACCTCATACGAGCAGTACTTC
many | TRBJ1-2 | NA | 13 | TRBV6-1 | CASSTAEGYGYTF | TGTGCCAGCAGTACAGCCGAGGGCTATGGCTACACCTTC
NA | TRBJ2-7 | TRBD1 | 19 | TRBV11-2 | CASSLGAPGQGFSRLEQYF | TGTGCCAGCAGCTTAGGAGCCCCCGGACAGGGCTTTAGCCGACTCGAGCAGTACTTC
many | TRBJ2-7 | NA | 14 | TRBV10-3 | CAISESSRTYEQYF | TGTGCCATCAGTGAGTCGAGTAGAACCTACGAGCAGTACTTC
NA | TRBJ1-1 | NA | 13 | TRBV3-1 | CASSQIAGTEAFF | TGTGCCAGCAGCCAGATAGCCGGGACGGAAGCTTTCTTT
NA | TRBJ1-3 | NA | 13 | TRBV6-6 | CASRVSRGNTIYF | TGTGCCAGCAGGGTCAGTCGGGGAAACACCATATATTTT
NA | TRBJ2-1 | TRBD1 | 15 | TRBV6-1 | CASTRDRGTLKTQFF | TGTGCCAGCACCCGGGACAGGGGAACCCTTAAGACCCAGTTCTTC